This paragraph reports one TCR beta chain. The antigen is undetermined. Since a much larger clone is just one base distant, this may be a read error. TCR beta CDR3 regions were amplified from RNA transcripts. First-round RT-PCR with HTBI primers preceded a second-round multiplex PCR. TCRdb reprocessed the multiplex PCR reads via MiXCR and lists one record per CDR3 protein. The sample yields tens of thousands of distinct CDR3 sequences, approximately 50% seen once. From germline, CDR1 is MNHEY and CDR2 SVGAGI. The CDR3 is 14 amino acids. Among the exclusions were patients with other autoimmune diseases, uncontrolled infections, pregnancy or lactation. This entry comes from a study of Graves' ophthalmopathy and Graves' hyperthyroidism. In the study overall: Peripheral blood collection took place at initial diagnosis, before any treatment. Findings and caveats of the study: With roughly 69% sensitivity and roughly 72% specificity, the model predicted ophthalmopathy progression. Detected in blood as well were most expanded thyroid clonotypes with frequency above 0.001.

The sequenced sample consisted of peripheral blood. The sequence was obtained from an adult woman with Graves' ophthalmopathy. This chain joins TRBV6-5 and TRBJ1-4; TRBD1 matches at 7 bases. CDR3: CASRWTGEGEKLLF. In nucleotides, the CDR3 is TGTGCCAGCAGGTGGACAGGCGAAGGGGAAAAACTGCTTTTT.